This T cell receptor (beta chain) was observed in a study of blood T cells in healthy people across ages. Broader study findings: Per million T cells, TCR beta diversity dropped roughly linearly as age increased.

The sample holds many counts of this clonotype. The antigen remains unidentified. V gave up 0 bases and J gave up 6 bases; unmatched junction bases: 7. CDR3 length: 15 residues. Germline values: CDR1 SQVTM, CDR2 ANQGSEA. A J-beta primer mix and a sample-barcoded 5' primer were used in a second PCR of roughly 6 to 12 cycles. Using its own MiXCR run on the 5' RACE reads, TCRdb lists one record per CDR3 protein. In the table there are about 1.5 million distinct CDR3 sequences, 42% of which are singletons. The chain carries TRBV29-1 and TRBJ2-1; TRBD1 matches at 8 bases. Sequencing was performed on blood. The source is a woman under 30 in good health. CDR3 DNA sequence: TGCAGCGTTGAAGATGACCCAGGGGGCTTCAATGAGCAGTTCTTC. Its protein product is CSVEDDPGGFNEQFF.